Listed below are T cell receptor beta chains from one sample, sequenced in a study of technical replicates of blood from a handful of donors. Only in-frame clones appear in the TCRdb table, and some are missing; sequencing was by immunoSEQ multiplex PCR. The sample lists around 54,000 clones; 90% to 96% were seen once. Sequenced material: T cells isolated from PBMCs. These TCRs come from a human donor in good health. Both conserved end residues are part of each CDR3. Each record gives: V gene, CDR3 protein.

TRBV14	CASSQGFQTQYF
TRBV6-4	CASSDRGNGYTF
TRBV27	CASSLSMMAGYTF
TRBV5-1	CASSPWTGRNEQYF
TRBV29-1	CSVRGAYEQYF
TRBV19	CASSPTGGRNEQYF
TRBV29-1	CSVRLAGGEVPDTQYF
TRBV25-1	CASSEMGLGTDTQYF
TRBV5-1	CASSESIRTGSAGVPGKLYEQYF
TRBV7-2	CASSSLGGSYNEQFF
TRBV5-1	CASRESGGSNTGELFF
TRBV7-9	CASSLMREVSGELFF
TRBV5-1	CASRFGETGASNYGYTF
TRBV19	CAAGAYEQYF
TRBV5-1	CASSSKSGTGADEQYF
TRBV30	CAWGTRSDTQYF
TRBV7-8	CASTPPGLQAFF
TRBV11-2	CASSLDAGLGAEAFF
TRBV7-2	CASSGRESYEQYF
TRBV2	CASSAPAQGAYEQYF
TRBV13	CASSFSGGNYNEQFF
TRBV11-2	CASSPVSGSLYNEQFF
TRBV27	CASSSDRGAIIDGYTF
TRBV6-5	CASSPSGQGLDEQYF
TRBV7-9	CASSPGQVGEQFF
TRBV7-2	CASSSSGYSYEQYF
TRBV15	CATRNWQGETEAFF
TRBV7-2	CASSLDRTHNEQFF
TRBV4-1	CASSQTGGSSTDTQYF
TRBV9	CASSVRYHDGTVNTGELFF
TRBV5-1	CASRSGEQAEQFF
TRBV5-6	CASLFFTGSNEQFF